The rows below give T cell receptor beta chains drawn from one sample of a study of blood T cell repertoires in COVID-19. TCRdb's copy holds only in-frame clones and misses some; the assay was immunoSEQ multiplex PCR. This sample yields under 350,000 clones, of which about 89% are seen a single time; about 5% belongs to the top ten. The material sequenced was peripheral blood. Receptor source: a man aged 40-50 years with acute or convalescent COVID-19. The CDR3 runs from the conserved cysteine through the conserved F or W. The D gene is left open where the match is weak. Size tells how often a clone was seen (once, few, many) or the class of an expanded clone, and some rows leave it out.

CDR3 | DNA | size | J | V | D
CASSRTSGGARFHEQYF | TGTGCCAGCAGCCGGACTAGCGGGGGGGCTAGGTTCCACGAGCAGTACTTC | few | TRBJ2-7 | TRBV14 | TRBD2
CASSPTGESSYNSPLHF | TGTGCCAGCAGTCCCACCGGGGAGAGCTCCTATAATTCACCCCTCCACTTT | - | TRBJ1-6 | TRBV7-2 | -
CASSQVFPDRSSYEQYF | TGTGCCAGCAGCCAAGTTTTTCCGGACAGGAGTTCCTACGAGCAGTACTTC | - | TRBJ2-7 | TRBV3-1/TRBV3-2 | TRBD1
CAISEYRGNEQFF | TGTGCCATCAGTGAATACAGGGGGAATGAGCAGTTCTTC | - | TRBJ2-1 | TRBV10-3 | TRBD1
CASRHDSNTGELFF | TGTGCCAGCAGGCACGACTCGAACACCGGGGAGCTGTTTTTT | - | TRBJ2-2 | TRBV11-3 | -
CASSNSILEGTQYF | TGTGCCAGCAGCAACTCGATCCTAGAAGGCACGCAGTATTTT | - | TRBJ2-3 | TRBV9 | -
CATGLAGGVEQYF | TGTGCCACGGGACTAGCGGGGGGAGTCGAGCAGTACTTC | - | TRBJ2-7 | TRBV2 | TRBD2
CASRTGGARDTIYF | TGTGCCAGCAGAACAGGGGGCGCAAGGGACACCATATATTTT | - | TRBJ1-3 | TRBV9 | TRBD1
CASSGDRVSPLHF | TGTGCCAGCAGCGGGGACAGGGTTTCACCCCTCCACTTT | - | TRBJ1-6 | TRBV2 | TRBD1
CASQEGGFTDTQYF | TGCGCCTCCCAAGAGGGGGGGTTCACAGATACGCAGTATTTT | - | TRBJ2-3 | TRBV5-1 | -
CASSYGQGSHLGYTF | TGTGCCAGCAGTTACGGACAGGGTAGTCATCTTGGCTACACCTTC | - | TRBJ1-2 | TRBV6-6 | TRBD1
CASSLTGGDYEQYF | TGTGCCAGCAGCCTGACAGGGGGGGACTACGAGCAGTACTTC | - | TRBJ2-7 | TRBV5-5 | TRBD1
CAFRLVTEAFF | TGTGCCTTCAGACTGGTGACTGAAGCTTTCTTT | - | TRBJ1-1 | TRBV30 | -
CASSLVAGGRGNIQYF | TGTGCCAGCAGCTTAGTAGCGGGGGGGCGTGGAAACATTCAGTACTTC | - | TRBJ2-4 | TRBV11-2 | TRBD2
CASSGQGASNQPQHF | TGTGCCAGCAGTGGACAGGGGGCGAGCAATCAGCCCCAGCATTTT | - | TRBJ1-5 | TRBV2 | TRBD1
CASCTQGAHTDTQYF | TGTGCCAGCTGCACCCAGGGGGCCCACACAGATACGCAGTATTTT | - | TRBJ2-3 | TRBV2 | TRBD1
CASSPGLGTQYF | TGTGCCAGCAGCCCAGGGTTAGGTACGCAGTATTTT | - | TRBJ2-3 | TRBV6-5 | -
CATSFAAGELFF | TGTGCCACCAGTTTCGCGGCCGGGGAGCTGTTTTTT | - | TRBJ2-2 | TRBV24-1 | -
CASSVTGSNEQFF | TGTGCCAGCTCAGTCACAGGGAGCAATGAGCAGTTCTTC | - | TRBJ2-1 | TRBV18 | -